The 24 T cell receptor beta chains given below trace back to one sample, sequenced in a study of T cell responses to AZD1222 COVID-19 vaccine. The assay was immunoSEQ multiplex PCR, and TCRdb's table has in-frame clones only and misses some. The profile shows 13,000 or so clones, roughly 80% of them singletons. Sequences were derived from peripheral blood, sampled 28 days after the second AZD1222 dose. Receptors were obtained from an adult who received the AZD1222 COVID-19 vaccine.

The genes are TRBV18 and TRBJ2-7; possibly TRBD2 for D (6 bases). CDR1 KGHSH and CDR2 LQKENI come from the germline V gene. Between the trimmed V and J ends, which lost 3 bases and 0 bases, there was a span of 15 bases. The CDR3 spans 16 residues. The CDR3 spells CASSPGGTTRSYEQYF. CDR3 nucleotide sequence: TGTGCCAGCTCACCGGGCGGGACGACCCGCTCCTACGAGCAGTACTTC.

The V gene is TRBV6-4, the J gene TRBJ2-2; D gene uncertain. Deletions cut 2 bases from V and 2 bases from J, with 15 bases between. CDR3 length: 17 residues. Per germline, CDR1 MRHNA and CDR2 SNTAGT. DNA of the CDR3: TGTGCCAGCAGTGACATTTACTTGGGAATTAACACCGGGGAGCTGTTTTTT. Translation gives CASSDIYLGINTGELFF.

The CDR3 sequence is CATSLRGGTEAFF. CDR3 DNA: TGTGCCACCAGCCTCAGGGGCGGAACTGAAGCTTTCTTT. The chain recombines TRBV15 with TRBJ1-1; D possibly corresponds to TRBD1 (6 bases). CDR1 is LNHNV and CDR2 is YYDKDF in the germline V gene (reference sequence). The CDR3 consists of 13 residues. V was cut by 5 bases and J by 5 bases, with 12 bases left in between.

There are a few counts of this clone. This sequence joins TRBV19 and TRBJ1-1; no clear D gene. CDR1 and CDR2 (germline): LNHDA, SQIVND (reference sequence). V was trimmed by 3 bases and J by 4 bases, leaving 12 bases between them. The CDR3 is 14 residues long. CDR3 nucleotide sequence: TGTGCCAGTAGTATTGGGGAATGGAGCACTGAAGCTTTCTTT. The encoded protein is CASSIGEWSTEAFF.

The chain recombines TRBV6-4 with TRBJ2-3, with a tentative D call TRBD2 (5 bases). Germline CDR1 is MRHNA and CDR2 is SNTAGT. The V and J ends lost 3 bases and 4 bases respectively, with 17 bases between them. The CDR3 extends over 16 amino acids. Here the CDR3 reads CASSEGGVIEADTQYF. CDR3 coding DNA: TGTGCCAGCAGTGAAGGAGGTGTAATAGAGGCAGATACGCAGTATTTT.

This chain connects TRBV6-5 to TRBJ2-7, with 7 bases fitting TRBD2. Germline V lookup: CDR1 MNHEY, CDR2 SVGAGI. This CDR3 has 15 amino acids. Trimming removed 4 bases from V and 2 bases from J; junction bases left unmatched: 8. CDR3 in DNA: TGTGCCAGCAGTTCCGTTGAAGCGGGGACCTACGAGCAGTACTTC. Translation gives CASSSVEAGTYEQYF.

The CDR3 DNA sequence: TGCGCCAGCAGCCAAGAAGGAGGGACAGTCTCCGAGCAGTACTTC. Encoded protein: CASSQEGGTVSEQYF. V usage is TRBV4-3 and J usage is TRBJ2-7; tentative D call: TRBD1 (7 bases). The CDR3 is 15 amino acids. Trimming shortened V by 0 bases and J by 6 bases, and 15 bases separated the two germline ends. Germline assignment: CDR1 LGHNA and CDR2 YSLEER.

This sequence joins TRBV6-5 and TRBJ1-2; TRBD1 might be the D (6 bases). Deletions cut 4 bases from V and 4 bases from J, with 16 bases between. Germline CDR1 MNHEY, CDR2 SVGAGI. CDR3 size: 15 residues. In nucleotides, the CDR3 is TGTGCCAGCAGTTCTCTATTGAGGGGGAGCTATGGCTACACCTTC. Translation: CASSSLLRGSYGYTF.

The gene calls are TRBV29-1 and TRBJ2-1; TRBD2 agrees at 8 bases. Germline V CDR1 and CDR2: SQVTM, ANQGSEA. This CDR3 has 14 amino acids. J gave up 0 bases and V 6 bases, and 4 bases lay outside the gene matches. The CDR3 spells CSVTSGSSYNEQFF. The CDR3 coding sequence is TGCAGCGTCACTAGCGGCAGCTCCTACAATGAGCAGTTCTTC.

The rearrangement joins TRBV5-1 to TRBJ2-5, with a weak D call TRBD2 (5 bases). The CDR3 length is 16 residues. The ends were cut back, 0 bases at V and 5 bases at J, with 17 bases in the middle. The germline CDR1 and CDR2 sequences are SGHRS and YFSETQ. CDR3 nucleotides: TGCGCCAGCAGCTTGGTTTCGAGTTCACCGGGGGAGACCCAGTACTTC. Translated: CASSLVSSSPGETQYF.

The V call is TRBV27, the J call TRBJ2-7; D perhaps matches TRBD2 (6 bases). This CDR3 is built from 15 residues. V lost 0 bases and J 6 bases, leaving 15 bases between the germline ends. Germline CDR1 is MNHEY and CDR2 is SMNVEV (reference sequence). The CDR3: CASSLSLRGGAEQYF. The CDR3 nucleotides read TGTGCCAGCAGTTTATCCTTAAGGGGCGGGGCCGAGCAGTACTTC.

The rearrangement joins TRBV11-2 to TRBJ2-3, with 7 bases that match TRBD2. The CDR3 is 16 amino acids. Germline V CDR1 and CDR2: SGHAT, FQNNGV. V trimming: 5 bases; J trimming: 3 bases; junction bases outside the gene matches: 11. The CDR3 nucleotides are TGTGCCAGCAGCGCTGTAGCGGGCACAGTAACAGATACGCAGTATTTT. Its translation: CASSAVAGTVTDTQYF.

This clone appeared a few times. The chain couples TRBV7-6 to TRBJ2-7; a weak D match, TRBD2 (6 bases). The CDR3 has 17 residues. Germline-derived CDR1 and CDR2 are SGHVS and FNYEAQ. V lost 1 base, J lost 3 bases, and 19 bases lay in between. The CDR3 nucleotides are TGTGCCAGCAGCTTAGAAGGTGGGTGGCAGGGAGGCTACGAGCAGTACTTC. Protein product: CASSLEGGWQGGYEQYF.

CDR3 region: CASSRTSGRIGTGELFF. CDR3 coding DNA: TGTGCCAGTAGCAGGACTAGCGGGAGAATCGGAACCGGGGAGCTGTTTTTT. The V and J genes are TRBV19 and TRBJ2-2, with 13 bases fitting TRBD2. The CDR3 length is 17 residues. CDR1 and CDR2 from the germline V gene are LNHDA and SQIVND (reference sequence). V dropped 6 bases and J dropped 5; count of bases not matched to a gene: 9.

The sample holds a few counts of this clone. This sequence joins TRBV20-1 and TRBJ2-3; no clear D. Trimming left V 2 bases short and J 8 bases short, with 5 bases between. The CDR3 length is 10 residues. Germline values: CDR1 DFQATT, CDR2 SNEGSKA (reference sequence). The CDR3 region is CSARLATQYF. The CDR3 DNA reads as TGCAGTGCTAGATTGGCTACGCAGTATTTT.

CDR3: CASSYSPGHFPGGYTF. In DNA form, the CDR3 reads TGTGCCAGCAGTTACTCCCCGGGACACTTTCCGGGCGGCTACACCTTC. This chain links TRBV6-5 with TRBJ1-2; D possibly corresponds to TRBD1 (6 bases). This CDR3 region has 16 residues. V was shortened by 0 bases and J by 8 bases, with 19 bases between the two germline ends. From germline, CDR1 is MNHEY and CDR2 SVGAGI.

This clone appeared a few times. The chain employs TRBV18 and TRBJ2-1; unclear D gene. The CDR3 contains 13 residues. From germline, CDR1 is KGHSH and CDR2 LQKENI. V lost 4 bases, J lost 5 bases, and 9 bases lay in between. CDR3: CASSQGRDNEQFF. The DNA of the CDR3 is TGTGCCAGCTCACAAGGCCGCGACAATGAGCAGTTCTTC.

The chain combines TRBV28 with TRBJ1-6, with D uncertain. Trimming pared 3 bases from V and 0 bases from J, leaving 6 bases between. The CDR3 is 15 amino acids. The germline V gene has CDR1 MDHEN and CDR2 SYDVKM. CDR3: CASSLAGSYNSPLHF. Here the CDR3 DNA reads TGTGCCAGCAGTTTGGCGGGCTCCTATAATTCACCCCTCCACTTT.

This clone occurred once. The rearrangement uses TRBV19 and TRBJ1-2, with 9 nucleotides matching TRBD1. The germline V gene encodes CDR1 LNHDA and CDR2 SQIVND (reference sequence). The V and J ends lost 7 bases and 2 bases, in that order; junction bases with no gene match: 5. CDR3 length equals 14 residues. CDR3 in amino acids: CASKGTGTNYGYTF. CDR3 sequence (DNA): TGTGCCAGTAAAGGGACAGGGACCAACTATGGCTACACCTTC. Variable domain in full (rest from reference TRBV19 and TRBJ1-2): DGGITQSPKYLFRKEGQNVTLSCEQNLNHDAMYWYRQDPGQGLRLIYYSQIVNDFQKGDIAEGYSVSREKKESFPLTVTSAQKNPTAFYLCASKGTGTNYGYTFGSGTRLTVV.

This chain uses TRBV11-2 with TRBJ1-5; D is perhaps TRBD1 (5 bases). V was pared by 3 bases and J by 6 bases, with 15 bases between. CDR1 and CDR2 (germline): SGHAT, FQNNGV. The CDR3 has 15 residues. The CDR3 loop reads CASSLGGGVGQPQHF. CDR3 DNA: TGTGCCAGCAGCTTGGGTGGGGGGGTTGGTCAGCCCCAGCATTTT.

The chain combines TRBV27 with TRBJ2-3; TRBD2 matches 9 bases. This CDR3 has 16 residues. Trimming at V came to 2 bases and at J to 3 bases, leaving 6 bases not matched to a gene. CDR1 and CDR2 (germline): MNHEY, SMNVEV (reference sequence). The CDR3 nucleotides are TGTGCCAGCAGTTTACGGGCGGGGGGGATTACAGATACGCAGTATTTT. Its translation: CASSLRAGGITDTQYF.

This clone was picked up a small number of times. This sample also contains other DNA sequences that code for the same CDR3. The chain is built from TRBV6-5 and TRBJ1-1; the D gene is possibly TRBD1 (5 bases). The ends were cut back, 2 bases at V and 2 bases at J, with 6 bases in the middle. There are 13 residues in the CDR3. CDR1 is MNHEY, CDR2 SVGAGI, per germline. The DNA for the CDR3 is TGTGCCAGCAGTTACAGGGGAAACACTGAAGCTTTCTTT. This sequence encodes CASSYRGNTEAFF.

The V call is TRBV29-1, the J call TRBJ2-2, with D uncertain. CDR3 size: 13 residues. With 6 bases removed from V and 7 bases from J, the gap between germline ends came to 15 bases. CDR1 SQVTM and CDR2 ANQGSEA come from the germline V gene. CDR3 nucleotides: TGCAGCGTCGCAGAGGTGTCAGGCGGGGAGCTGTTTTTT. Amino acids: CSVAEVSGGELFF.

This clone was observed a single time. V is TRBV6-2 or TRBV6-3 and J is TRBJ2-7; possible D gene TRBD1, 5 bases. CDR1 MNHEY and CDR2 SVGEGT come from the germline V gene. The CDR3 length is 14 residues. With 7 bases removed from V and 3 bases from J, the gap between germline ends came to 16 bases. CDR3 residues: CASNPQGIYYEQYF. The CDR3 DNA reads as TGTGCCAGCAACCCCCAGGGAATATACTACGAGCAGTACTTC.